This TCR beta chain derives from a study of CD8 T cells in Susac syndrome. The germline gives CDR1 DFQATT, CDR2 SNEGSKA (reference sequence). Trimming shortened V by 0 bases and J by 5 bases, and 11 bases separated the two germline ends. The CDR3 consists of 15 residues. RNA in amounts of roughly 0.5 to 1 ug was reverse transcribed with random hexamers. Via MiXCR, TCRdb re-called the immunoSEQ multiplex PCR reads, giving one row per CDR3 protein. The profile shows about 200,000 distinct CDR3 sequences, approximately 95% of them singletons. The specimen sequenced was CD4+ T cells from PBMCs. The chain has TRBV20-1 and TRBJ1-6; TRBD1 might be the D (6 bases). The source is a human donor in good health. The CDR3 loop is CSARDLTGNNSPLHF. The CDR3, as DNA: TGCAGTGCTAGAGATCTAACAGGGAATAATTCACCCCTCCACTTT.